Following are 6 T cell receptor beta chains from one sample sequenced in a study of vaccination and CD4 T cells after COVID-19 (dated by TCRdb to between 2021 and 2023). Interpreted using the paper, the treatment or condition label stands for: roughly 10-day PBMC culture with coronavirus spike peptide pools or control peptides (ViraFEST assay). Their antigens remain unidentified. Libraries were made using PCR. The instrument was an Illumina iSeq 100. DNA from cultured CD4+ T cells underwent TCR sequencing with the Oncomine TCR Beta short-read assay at the Johns Hopkins FTIC core. In-frame beta chains were kept once TCRdb had trimmed the public reads at Q25 with fastp and called clones with MiXCR. Records with the same CDR3 protein are collapsed into one entry carrying the most frequent genes and DNA. The sample yields roughly 13,000 distinct CDR3 sequences; about two thirds were counted once. The ten largest clones take up roughly 31% of the sample.

The sequenced material came from CD4+ T cells from blood, cultured in vitro. The receptor source for this set is a human donor who had recovered from COVID-19.

The chain joins TRBV19 to TRBJ1-1, with D unclear. CDR1 and CDR2 from the germline V gene are LNHDA and SQIVND (reference sequence). This CDR3 is built from 14 residues. Trimming left V 5 bases short and J 5 bases short, with 15 bases between. The CDR3 is CASSSAPVGTEAFF. The DNA for the CDR3 is TGTGCCAGTAGTTCCGCCCCCGTGGGAACTGAAGCTTTCTTT.

Only one count was recorded for this clonotype. The chain uses TRBV21-1 and TRBJ2-7. TRBV21-1 has pseudogene status. The CDR3 loop spans 15 amino acids. CDR3 coding DNA: TGTGCCAGCAGCCGGCGGATGGTGCTGGACTACGAGCAGTACTTC. This encodes CASSRRMVLDYEQYF.

The chain employs TRBV18 and TRBJ1-1; perhaps TRBD1 as D (5 bases). Trimming shortened V by 3 bases and J by 1 base, and 12 bases separated the two germline ends. CDR3 size: 15 residues. Germline CDR1 is KGHSH and CDR2 is LQKENI. This CDR3 is CASSPLGRQNTEAFF. The CDR3 nucleotides are TGTGCCAGCTCACCCCTGGGGCGCCAGAACACTGAAGCTTTCTTT.

This clonotype appeared a single time. J is TRBJ2-7 and V is TRBV27, with no clear D. V lost 2 bases to trimming and J lost 2 bases, with 10 bases between them. Germline lookup yields CDR1 MNHEY and CDR2 SMNVEV (reference sequence). The CDR3 loop spans 14 amino acids. This CDR3 reads CASSLAYRAYEQYF. The CDR3 DNA is TGTGCCAGCAGTTTAGCATACCGAGCCTACGAGCAGTACTTC.

This chain links TRBV7-2 with TRBJ1-3; TRBD1 is a possible D gene (5 bases). CDR1 is SGHTA, CDR2 FQGNSA, per germline. The V and J ends lost 5 bases and 4 bases respectively, with 12 bases between them. The CDR3 extends over 14 amino acids. CDR3 sequence (DNA): TGTGCCAGCAGCCGGACAAAGGAGGGAAACACCATATATTTT. Its translation: CASSRTKEGNTIYF. The variable domain in full, completed from reference TRBV7-2 and TRBJ1-3, reads GAGVSQSPSNKVTEKGKDVELRCDPISGHTALYWYRQSLGQGLEFLIYFQGNSAPDKSGLPSDRFSAERTGGSVSTLTIQRTQQEDSAVYLCASSRTKEGNTIYFGEGSWLTVV.

The chain is built from TRBV19 and TRBJ1-1, with a possible D match to TRBD1 (6 bases). The CDR3 loop spans 15 amino acids. Germline CDR1 LNHDA, CDR2 SQIVND (reference sequence). The V end lost 11 bases, the J end lost 1 base, and 20 bases lay between the germline ends. The CDR3 reads CAVRIQGPENTEAFF. CDR3 DNA: TGTGCCGTTAGAATACAGGGCCCCGAGAACACTGAAGCTTTCTTT. The full variable domain, rest sourced from reference TRBV19 and TRBJ1-1, is DGGITQSPKYLFRKEGQNVTLSCEQNLNHDAMYWYRQDPGQGLRLIYYSQIVNDFQKGDIAEGYSVSREKKESFPLTVTSAQKNPTAFYLCAVRIQGPENTEAFFGQGTRLTVV.